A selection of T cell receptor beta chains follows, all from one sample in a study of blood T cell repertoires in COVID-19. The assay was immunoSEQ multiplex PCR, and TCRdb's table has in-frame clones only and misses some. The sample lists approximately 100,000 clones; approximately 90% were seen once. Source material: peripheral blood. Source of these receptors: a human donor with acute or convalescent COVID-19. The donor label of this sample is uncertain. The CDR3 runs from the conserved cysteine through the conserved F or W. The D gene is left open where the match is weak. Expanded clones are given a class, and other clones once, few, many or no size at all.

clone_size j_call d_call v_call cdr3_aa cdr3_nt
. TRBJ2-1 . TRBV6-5 CASSLAWTGIHEQFF TGTGCCAGCAGTCTCGCCTGGACGGGAATCCATGAGCAGTTCTTC
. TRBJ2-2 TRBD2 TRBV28 CASRRIAGATGELFF TGTGCCAGCAGAAGGATAGCGGGAGCCACCGGGGAGCTGTTTTTT
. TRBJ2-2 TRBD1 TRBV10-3 CATGQAYGELFF TGTGCCACTGGACAGGCCTACGGGGAGCTGTTTTTT
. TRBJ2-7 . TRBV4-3 CASSQEQLGSYEQYF TGCGCCAGCAGCCAAGAACAGCTGGGCTCCTACGAGCAGTACTTC
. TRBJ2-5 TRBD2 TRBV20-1 CSASLAGGLSGETQYF TGCAGTGCTAGTCTAGCGGGGGGGCTTTCGGGAGAGACCCAGTACTTC
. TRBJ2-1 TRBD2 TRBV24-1 CATSDPGLAYNEQFF TGTGCCACCAGTGATCCGGGACTAGCCTACAATGAGCAGTTCTTC
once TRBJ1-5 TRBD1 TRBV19 CASSTGTGDQPQHF TGTGCCAGTAGTACCGGGACAGGGGATCAGCCCCAGCATTTT
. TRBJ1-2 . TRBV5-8 CASSLSLNTHLGYTF TGTGCCAGCAGCTTATCTCTTAATACTCACCTTGGCTACACCTTC
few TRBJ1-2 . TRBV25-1 CASSELRGEGYTF TGTGCCAGCAGTGAACTACGGGGGGAAGGCTACACCTTC
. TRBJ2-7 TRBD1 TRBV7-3 CASSLGDRSTYEQYF TGTGCCAGCAGCTTAGGGGACAGGTCGACCTACGAGCAGTACTTC
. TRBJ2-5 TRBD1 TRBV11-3 CASSLGTGTGVEETQYF TGTGCCAGCAGCTTAGGGACCGGGACAGGGGTTGAAGAGACCCAGTACTTC
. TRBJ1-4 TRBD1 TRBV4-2 CASSQVGGQGKEKLFF TGTGCCAGCAGCCAAGTAGGAGGACAGGGGAAAGAAAAACTGTTTTTT
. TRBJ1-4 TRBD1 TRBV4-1 CASSLGQLVSNEKLFF TGCGCCAGCAGCCTGGGACAGTTGGTCTCTAATGAAAAACTGTTTTTT
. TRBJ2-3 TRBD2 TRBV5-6 CASSFSSGVTDTQYF TGTGCCAGCAGCTTCTCTAGCGGGGTTACAGATACGCAGTATTTT
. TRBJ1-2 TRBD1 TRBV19 CASSSQGAVGYTF TGTGCCAGTAGTTCACAGGGGGCGGTTGGCTACACCTTC
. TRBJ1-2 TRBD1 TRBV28 CASSLYGTGWDYGYTF TGTGCCAGCAGTTTATACGGGACAGGCTGGGACTATGGCTACACCTTC
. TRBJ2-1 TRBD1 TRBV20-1 CSASRTGGYNEQFF TGCAGTGCTAGTCGGACAGGGGGCTACAATGAGCAGTTCTTC
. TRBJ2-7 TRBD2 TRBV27 CASSLESGSLGREQYF TGTGCCAGCAGTTTAGAATCTGGGTCCCTCGGGAGGGAGCAGTACTTC
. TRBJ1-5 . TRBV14 CASALTGGQPQHF TGTGCCAGCGCACTGACAGGAGGACAGCCCCAGCATTTT
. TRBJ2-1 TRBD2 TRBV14 CASSQGVVLAYKSSYNEQFF TGTGCCAGCAGCCAAGGAGTCGTACTAGCGTATAAAAGCTCCTACAATGAGCAGTTCTTC
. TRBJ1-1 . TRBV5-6 CASSFGGAGVSAFF TGTGCCAGCAGCTTTGGTGGGGCAGGGGTGTCAGCTTTCTTT
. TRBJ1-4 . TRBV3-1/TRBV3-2 CASSHILGDIGEKLFF TGTGCCAGCAGCCATATTTTAGGGGACATAGGGGAAAAACTGTTTTTT
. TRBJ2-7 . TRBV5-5 CASRPQTGIYEQYF TGTGCCAGCAGACCCCAAACAGGGATTTACGAGCAGTACTTC
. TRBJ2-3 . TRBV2 CASSRSGDTDTQYF TGTGCCAGCAGTAGGAGCGGAGACACAGATACGCAGTATTTT
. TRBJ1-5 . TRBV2 CASSGQAGNQPQHF TGTGCCAGCAGTGGGCAGGCCGGCAATCAGCCCCAGCATTTT
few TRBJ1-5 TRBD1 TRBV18 CASSQQGNGNQPQHF TGTGCCAGCTCTCAACAGGGGAACGGCAATCAGCCCCAGCATTTT
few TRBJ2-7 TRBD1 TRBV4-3 CASSQELGTGDYEQYF TGCGCCAGCAGCCAAGAGTTGGGGACAGGGGACTACGAGCAGTACTTC
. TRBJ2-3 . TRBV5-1 CASRGGASTDTQYF TGCGCCAGCAGAGGGGGGGCCTCCACAGATACGCAGTATTTT
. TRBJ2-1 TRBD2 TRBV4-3 CASSLTGGPTYNEQFF TGCGCCAGCAGCCTCACGGGAGGGCCGACCTACAATGAGCAGTTCTTC
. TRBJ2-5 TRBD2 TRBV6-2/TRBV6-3 CASSYSPSGGAITQYF TGTGCCAGCAGTTACTCGCCTAGCGGGGGGGCGATCACCCAGTACTTC
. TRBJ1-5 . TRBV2 CASRSLGGTGNQPQHF TGTGCCAGCCGCTCTTTGGGGGGAACGGGCAATCAGCCCCAGCATTTT
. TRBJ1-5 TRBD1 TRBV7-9 CASSRTGTGGNQPQHF TGTGCCAGCAGCAGAACCGGGACAGGGGGGAATCAGCCCCAGCATTTT
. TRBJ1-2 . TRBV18 CASSPARGITSYGYTF TGTGCCAGCTCACCTGCGCGGGGAATCACTAGCTATGGCTACACCTTC
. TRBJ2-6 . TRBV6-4 CASSEVYSSGANVLTF TGTGCCAGCAGTGAAGTTTACTCCTCTGGGGCCAACGTCCTGACTTTC
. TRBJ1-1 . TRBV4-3 CASSQGGGMRTEAFF TGCGCCAGCAGCCAAGGGGGGGGGATGCGCACTGAAGCTTTCTTT
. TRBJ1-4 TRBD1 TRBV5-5 CASSKGQSGGEKLFF TGTGCCAGCAGCAAGGGACAGTCGGGTGGTGAAAAACTGTTTTTT
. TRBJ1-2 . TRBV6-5 CASSWAGLAVGGYTF TGTGCCAGCAGTTGGGCGGGGTTGGCAGTTGGTGGCTACACCTTC
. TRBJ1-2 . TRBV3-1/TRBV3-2 CASSQDPQGVGVGYTF TGTGCCAGCAGCCAAGATCCCCAAGGGGTAGGGGTGGGCTACACCTTC
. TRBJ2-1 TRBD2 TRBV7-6 CASSHGGSSYNEQFF TGTGCCAGCAGCCACGGGGGGAGCTCCTACAATGAGCAGTTCTTC
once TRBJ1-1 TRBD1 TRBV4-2 CASSQTPQGADTEAFF TGTGCCAGCAGCCAAACACCTCAGGGGGCGGACACTGAAGCTTTCTTT
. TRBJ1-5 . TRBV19 CASIQFGHLNQPQHF TGTGCCAGTATCCAGTTTGGGCATCTGAATCAGCCCCAGCATTTT
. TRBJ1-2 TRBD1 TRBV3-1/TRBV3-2 CASSPTLDLTGWVRGYTF TGTGCCAGCAGCCCAACGCTGGATCTGACAGGGTGGGTGCGAGGCTACACCTTC
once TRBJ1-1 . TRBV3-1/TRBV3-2 CASSHPTGNTEAFF TGTGCCAGCAGCCACCCCACGGGGAACACTGAAGCTTTCTTT
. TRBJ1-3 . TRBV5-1 CASSLADTGYPGNTIYF TGCGCCAGCAGCTTGGCGGATACAGGGTATCCTGGAAACACCATATATTTT
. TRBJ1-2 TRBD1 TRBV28 CAVTGGLYGYTF TGTGCCGTGACAGGGGGCCTCTATGGCTACACCTTC
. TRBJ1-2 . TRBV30 CAWTPGMQGYTF TGTGCCTGGACTCCAGGAATGCAAGGCTACACCTTC
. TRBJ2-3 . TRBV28 CASSFAGQSGDTQYF TGTGCCAGCAGTTTTGCGGGACAGTCAGGAGATACGCAGTATTTT
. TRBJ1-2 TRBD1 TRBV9 CASSPQTGSNGYTF TGTGCCAGCAGCCCCCAGACAGGGAGTAATGGCTACACCTTC
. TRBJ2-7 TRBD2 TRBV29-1 CSGRETSAGEQYF TGCAGCGGGAGGGAGACTAGCGCGGGGGAGCAGTACTTC
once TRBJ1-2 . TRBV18 CASSPRQGGYTF TGTGCCAGCTCACCACGGCAGGGAGGCTACACCTTC
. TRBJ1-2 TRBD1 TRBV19 CASSIGTANYGYTF TGTGCCAGTAGTATCGGGACAGCTAACTATGGCTACACCTTC
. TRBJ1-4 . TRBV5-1 CASSLRGPGDEKLFF TGCGCCAGCAGCCTTAGGGGCCCCGGCGATGAAAAACTGTTTTTT